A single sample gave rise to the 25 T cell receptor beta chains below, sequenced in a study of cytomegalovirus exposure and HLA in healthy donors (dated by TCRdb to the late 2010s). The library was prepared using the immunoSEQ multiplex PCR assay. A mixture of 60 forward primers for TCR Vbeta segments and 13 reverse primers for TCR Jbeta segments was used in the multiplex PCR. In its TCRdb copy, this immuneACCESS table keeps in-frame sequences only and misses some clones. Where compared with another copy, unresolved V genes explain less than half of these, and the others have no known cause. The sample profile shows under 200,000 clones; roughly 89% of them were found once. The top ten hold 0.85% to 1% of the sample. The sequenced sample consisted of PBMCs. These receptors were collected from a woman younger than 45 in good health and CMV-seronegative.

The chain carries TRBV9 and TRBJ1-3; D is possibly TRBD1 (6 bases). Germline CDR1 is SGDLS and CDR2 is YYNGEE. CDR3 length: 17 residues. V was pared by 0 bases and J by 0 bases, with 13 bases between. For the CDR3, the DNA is TGTGCCAGCAGCGTAGGTGCAGGGGCCATCTCTGGAAACACCATATATTTT. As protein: CASSVGAGAISGNTIYF.

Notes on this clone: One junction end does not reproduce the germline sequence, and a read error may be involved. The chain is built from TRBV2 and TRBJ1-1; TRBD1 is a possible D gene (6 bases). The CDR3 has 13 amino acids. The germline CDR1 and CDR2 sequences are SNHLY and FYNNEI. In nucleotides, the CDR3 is TGTGCCAGCATCACCGGCCCAGGGCGGGGGCCCGACTTT. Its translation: CASITGPGRGPDF.

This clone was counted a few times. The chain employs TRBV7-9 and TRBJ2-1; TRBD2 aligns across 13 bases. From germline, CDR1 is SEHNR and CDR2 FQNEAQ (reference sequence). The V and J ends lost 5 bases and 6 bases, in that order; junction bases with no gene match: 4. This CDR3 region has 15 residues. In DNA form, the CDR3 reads TGTGCCAGCAGCCGGACTAGCGGGAGCCCCAATGAGCAGTTCTTC. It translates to CASSRTSGSPNEQFF.

The CDR3 DNA is TGCGCCAGCAGCCAATACACTGGTAGCGGGGGGGCCTCTTACTATGAGCAGTTCTTC. This codes for CASSQYTGSGGASYYEQFF. V and J are TRBV4-3 and TRBJ2-1, with 11 bases identical to TRBD2. This CDR3 spans 19 amino acids. V lost 2 bases, J lost 8 bases, and 17 bases stayed unmatched. The V gene's germline CDR1 is LGHNA and CDR2 YSLEER.

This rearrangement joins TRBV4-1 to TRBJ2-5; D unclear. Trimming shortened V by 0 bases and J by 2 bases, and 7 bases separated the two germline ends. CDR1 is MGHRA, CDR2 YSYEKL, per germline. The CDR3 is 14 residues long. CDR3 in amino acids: CASSQEMTQETQYF. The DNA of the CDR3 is TGCGCCAGCAGCCAAGAGATGACTCAAGAGACCCAGTACTTC.

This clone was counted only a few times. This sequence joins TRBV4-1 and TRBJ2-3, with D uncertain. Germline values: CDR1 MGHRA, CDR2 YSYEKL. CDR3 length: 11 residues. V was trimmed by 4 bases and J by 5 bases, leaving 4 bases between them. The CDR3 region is CASSPGDTQYF. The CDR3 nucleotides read TGCGCCAGCAGCCCCGGAGATACGCAGTATTTT.

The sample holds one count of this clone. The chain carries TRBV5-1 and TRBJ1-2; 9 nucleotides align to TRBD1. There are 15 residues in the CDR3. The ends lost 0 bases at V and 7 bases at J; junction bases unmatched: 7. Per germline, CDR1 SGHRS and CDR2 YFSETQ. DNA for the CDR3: TGCGCCAGCAGCTTGGCTCGGGACAGGGCGTTTGGCTACACCTTC. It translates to CASSLARDRAFGYTF. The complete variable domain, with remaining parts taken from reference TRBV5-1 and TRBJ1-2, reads KAGVTQTPRYLIKTRGQQVTLSCSPISGHRSVSWYQQTPGQGLQFLFEYFSETQRNKGNFPGRFSGRQFSNSRSEMNVSTLELGDSALYLCASSLARDRAFGYTFGSGTRLTVV.

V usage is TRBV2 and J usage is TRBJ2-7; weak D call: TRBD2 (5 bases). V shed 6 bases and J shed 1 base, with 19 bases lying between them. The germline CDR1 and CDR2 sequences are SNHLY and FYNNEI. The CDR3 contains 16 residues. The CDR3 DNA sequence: TGTGCCAGCAGCGCTCTCCGGGATTCCCCATCCTACGAGCAGTACTTC. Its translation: CASSALRDSPSYEQYF.

CDR3 nucleotide sequence: TGTGCCAGCAGCACCCGGACTAGCACAGATACGCAGTATTTT. Residues: CASSTRTSTDTQYF. The chain combines TRBV7-2 with TRBJ2-3, with D possibly matching TRBD2 (5 bases). Germline V gives CDR1 SGHTA, CDR2 FQGNSA. Trimming pared 5 bases from V and 0 bases from J, leaving 9 bases between. CDR3 length: 14 amino acids. The whole variable domain, filled in from reference TRBV7-2 and TRBJ2-3, reads GAGVSQSPSNKVTEKGKDVELRCDPISGHTALYWYRQSLGQGLEFLIYFQGNSAPDKSGLPSDRFSAERTGGSVSTLTIQRTQQEDSAVYLCASSTRTSTDTQYFGPGTRLTVL.

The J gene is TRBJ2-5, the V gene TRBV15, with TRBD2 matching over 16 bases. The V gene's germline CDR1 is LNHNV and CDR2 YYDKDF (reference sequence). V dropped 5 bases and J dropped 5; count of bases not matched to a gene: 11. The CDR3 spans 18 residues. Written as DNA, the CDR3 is TGTGCCACCAGCGCCCCACCGGGACTAGCGGGAGGGGGGGAGACCCAGTACTTC. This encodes CATSAPPGLAGGGETQYF.

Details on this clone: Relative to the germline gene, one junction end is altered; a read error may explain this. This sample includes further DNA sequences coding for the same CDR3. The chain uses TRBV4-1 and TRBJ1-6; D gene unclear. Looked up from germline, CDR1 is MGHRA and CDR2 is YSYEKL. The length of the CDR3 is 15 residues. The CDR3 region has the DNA TGCGCCAGCAGGTACCCTACAGCCTATAATTCCCCCCTCCACTTT. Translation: CASRYPTAYNSPLHF.

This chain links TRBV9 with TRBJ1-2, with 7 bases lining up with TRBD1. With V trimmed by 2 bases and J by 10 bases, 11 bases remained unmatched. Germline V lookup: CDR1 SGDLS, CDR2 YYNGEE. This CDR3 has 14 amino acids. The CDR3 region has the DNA TGTGCCAGCAGCGTCGACCTGGGGCAGGGGGACTACACCTTC. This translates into CASSVDLGQGDYTF.

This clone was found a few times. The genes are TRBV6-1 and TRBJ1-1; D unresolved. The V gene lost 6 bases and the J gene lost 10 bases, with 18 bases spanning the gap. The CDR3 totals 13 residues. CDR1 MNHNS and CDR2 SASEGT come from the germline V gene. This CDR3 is CASRATSSGSAFF. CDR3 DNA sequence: TGTGCCAGCAGAGCAACCAGCTCGGGTTCAGCTTTCTTT.

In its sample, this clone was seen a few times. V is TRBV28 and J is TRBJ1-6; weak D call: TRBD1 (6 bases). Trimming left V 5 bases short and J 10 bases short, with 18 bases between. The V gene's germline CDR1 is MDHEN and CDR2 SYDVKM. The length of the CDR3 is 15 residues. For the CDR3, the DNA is TGTGCCAGCAGTACTAGGGGGGGGTCAGGCTCACCCCTCCACTTT. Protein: CASSTRGGSGSPLHF.

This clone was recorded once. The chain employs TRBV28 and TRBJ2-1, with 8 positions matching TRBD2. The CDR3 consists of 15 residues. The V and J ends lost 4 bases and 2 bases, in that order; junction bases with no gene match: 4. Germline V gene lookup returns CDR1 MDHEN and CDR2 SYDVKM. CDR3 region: CASSYSGTTYNEQFF. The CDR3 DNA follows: TGTGCCAGCAGTTATAGCGGGACCACCTACAATGAGCAGTTCTTC.

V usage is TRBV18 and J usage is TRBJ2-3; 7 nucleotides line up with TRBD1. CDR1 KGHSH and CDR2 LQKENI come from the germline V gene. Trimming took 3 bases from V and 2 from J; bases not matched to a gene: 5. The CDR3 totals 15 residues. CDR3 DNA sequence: TGTGCCAGCTCACCTTGGACAGGATCCACAGATACGCAGTATTTT. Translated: CASSPWTGSTDTQYF.

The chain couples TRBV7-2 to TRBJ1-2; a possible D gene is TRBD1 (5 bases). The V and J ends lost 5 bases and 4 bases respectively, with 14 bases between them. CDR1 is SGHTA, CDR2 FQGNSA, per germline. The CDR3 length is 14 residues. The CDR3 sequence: CASSPQGARYGYTF. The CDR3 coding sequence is TGTGCCAGCAGCCCCCAGGGTGCACGCTATGGCTACACCTTC.

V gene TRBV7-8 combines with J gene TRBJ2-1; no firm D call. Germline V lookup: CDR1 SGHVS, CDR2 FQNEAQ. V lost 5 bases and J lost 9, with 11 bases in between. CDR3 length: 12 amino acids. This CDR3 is CASSQALGEQFF. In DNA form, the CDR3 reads TGTGCCAGCAGCCAGGCATTGGGTGAGCAGTTCTTC.

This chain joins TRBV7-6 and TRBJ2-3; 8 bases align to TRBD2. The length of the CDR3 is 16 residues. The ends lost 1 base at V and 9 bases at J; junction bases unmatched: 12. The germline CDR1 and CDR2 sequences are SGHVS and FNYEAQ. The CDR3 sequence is CASSLEVAGTWGTQYF. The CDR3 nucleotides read TGTGCCAGCAGCTTAGAGGTAGCGGGGACCTGGGGGACGCAGTATTTT.

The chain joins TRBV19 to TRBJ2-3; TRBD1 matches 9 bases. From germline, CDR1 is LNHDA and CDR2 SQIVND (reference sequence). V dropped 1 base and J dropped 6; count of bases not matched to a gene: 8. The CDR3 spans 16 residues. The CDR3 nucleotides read TGTGCCAGTAGTATAGGTACAGGGGGCCCCGGGGATACGCAGTATTTT. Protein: CASSIGTGGPGDTQYF.

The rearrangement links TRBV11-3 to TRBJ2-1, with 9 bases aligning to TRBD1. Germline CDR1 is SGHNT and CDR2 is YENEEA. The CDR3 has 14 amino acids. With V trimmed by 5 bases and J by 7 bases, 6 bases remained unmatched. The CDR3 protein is CASSGTGGLNEQFF. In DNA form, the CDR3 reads TGTGCCAGCAGCGGAACAGGGGGCCTAAATGAGCAGTTCTTC. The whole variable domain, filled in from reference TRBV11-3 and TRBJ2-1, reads EAGVVQSPRYKIIEKKQPVAFWCNPISGHNTLYWYLQNLGQGPELLIRYENEEAVDDSQLPKDRFSAERLKGVDSTLKIQPAELGDSAVYLCASSGTGGLNEQFFGPGTRLTVL.

For the CDR3, the DNA is TGTGCCAGCAGTTTAGGCATCTCCGGGACAGGGTATCAGCCCCAGCATTTT. This translates into CASSLGISGTGYQPQHF. This rearrangement joins TRBV27 to TRBJ1-5, with 9 bases aligning to TRBD1. CDR1 MNHEY and CDR2 SMNVEV come from the germline V gene (reference sequence). CDR3 length: 17 residues. V shed 2 bases, J shed 5 bases, and the junction held 10 bases outside the gene matches.

The CDR3 here is CSVEDAQRLNTEAFF. The CDR3 DNA reads TGCAGCGTTGAAGATGCGCAGAGGCTGAACACTGAAGCTTTCTTT. V usage is TRBV29-1 and J usage is TRBJ1-1; D unresolved. The germline gives CDR1 SQVTM, CDR2 ANQGSEA. The CDR3 is 15 residues long. Trimming cost V 0 bases and J 0 bases, with 11 bases left between them.

As DNA, the CDR3 is TGTGCCAGCAGCGACCGATCGGGACAGTCCTACGAGCAGTACTTC. It translates to CASSDRSGQSYEQYF. This chain joins TRBV7-2 and TRBJ2-7, with 7 positions matching TRBD1. V shed 5 bases and J 1 base; nucleotides not matched to a gene: 8. Germline V gives CDR1 SGHTA, CDR2 FQGNSA. The CDR3 consists of 15 residues.

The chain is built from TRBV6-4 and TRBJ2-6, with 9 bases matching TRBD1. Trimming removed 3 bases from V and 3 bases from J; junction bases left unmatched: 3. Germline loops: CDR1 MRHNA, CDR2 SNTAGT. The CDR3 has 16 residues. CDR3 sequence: CASSEGTGFGANVLTF. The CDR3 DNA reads TGTGCCAGCAGTGAGGGGACAGGGTTTGGGGCCAACGTCCTGACTTTC.